The following is a TCR beta chain sequence with its context. Antigen: not known. These data come from a study of T cell repertoires in cytomegalovirus infection. About the study: Recently described HLA-C-restricted plus well-studied HLA-B-restricted CMV epitopes were used.

TCRdb called the reads again in MiXCR, with one record for every CDR3 protein. Among some 800,000 distinct CDR3 sequences listed, about 30% were seen once. This CDR3 region has 15 residues. V shed 2 bases and J shed 4 bases, with 14 bases lying between them. Findings and limits, study-wide: The study identified carriers of CMV plus the relevant HLA from cumulative public TCR beta family frequency.

The TCR sequence derives from a human donor in good health (CMV status not recorded). Some clones in this sample may be carry-over from other donors' samples. This rearrangement joins TRBV12-3 or TRBV12-4 to TRBJ1-2, with D perhaps TRBD1 (5 bases). Source: cultured CD8+ T cells from PBMCs, taken from culture after CMV antigen stimulation. CDR3 nucleotide sequence: TGTGCCAGCAGTTTATATAGGGGATTGGGCTATGGCTACACCTTC. Translation gives CASSLYRGLGYGYTF.